The clone carrying this TCR beta chain has at least ten counts. Its antigen is unknown. Researchers made TCR beta libraries by using iRepertoire HTBI primers and running Arm-PCR on CDR3 regions. TCRdb re-called the multiplex PCR reads through MiXCR, storing one row per CDR3 protein. Of approximately 470,000 distinct CDR3 sequences in the sample, around 15% are singletons; the top ten hold more than 9%. The data belong to a study of regulatory T cells in long-lasting Graves disease. Findings and caveats of the study: Whereas about 870 public clonotypes were shared by new patients, persistent patients shared more, at some 2,500. Persistent Graves' patients showed less TCR diversity than newly diagnosed patients showed.

Time point of the sample: newly diagnosed GD, antithyroid drugs for less than 3 months. Construction of the TCR library relied on RNA isolated from PBMCs. Staff took about 10 milliliters of peripheral blood and put it into EDTA tubes. These records were also assigned to another study, of T cells in Graves' hyperthyroidism and ophthalmopathy. That paper notes: The HTBI set primed first-round TCR CDR3 RT-PCR.

The receptor was derived from a man aged 40-50 years with Graves disease. This specimen consisted of peripheral blood mononuclear cells (PBMCs), obtained at new diagnosis, from a patient treated with antithyroid drugs.

CDR3 DNA sequence: TGTGCCAGCAGTTTAGCCCCGACTGGGGGCCCTTCGAGAAAGCAGTACTTC. Protein product: CASSLAPTGGPSRKQYF. This chain connects TRBV28 to TRBJ2-7, with D possibly being TRBD1 (6 bases). Between the trimmed V and J ends, which lost 2 bases and 8 bases, there was a span of 25 bases. In germline, CDR1 is MDHEN, CDR2 SYDVKM. There are 17 residues in the CDR3.